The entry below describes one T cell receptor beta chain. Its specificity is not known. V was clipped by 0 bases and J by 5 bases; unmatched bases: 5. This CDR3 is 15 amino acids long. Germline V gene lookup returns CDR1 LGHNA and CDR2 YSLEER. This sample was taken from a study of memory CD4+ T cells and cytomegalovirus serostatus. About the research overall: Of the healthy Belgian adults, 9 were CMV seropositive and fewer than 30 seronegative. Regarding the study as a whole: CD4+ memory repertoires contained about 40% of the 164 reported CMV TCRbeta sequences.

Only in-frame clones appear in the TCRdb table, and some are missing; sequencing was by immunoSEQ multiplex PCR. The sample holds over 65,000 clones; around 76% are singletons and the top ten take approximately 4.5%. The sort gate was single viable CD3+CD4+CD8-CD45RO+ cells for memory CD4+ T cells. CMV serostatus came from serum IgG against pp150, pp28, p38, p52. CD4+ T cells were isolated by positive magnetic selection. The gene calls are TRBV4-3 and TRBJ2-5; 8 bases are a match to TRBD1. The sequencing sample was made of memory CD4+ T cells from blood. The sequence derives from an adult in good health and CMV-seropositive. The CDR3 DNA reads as TGCGCCAGCAGCCAAGACAGGGGGCGATGGGAGACCCAGTACTTC. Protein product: CASSQDRGRWETQYF.